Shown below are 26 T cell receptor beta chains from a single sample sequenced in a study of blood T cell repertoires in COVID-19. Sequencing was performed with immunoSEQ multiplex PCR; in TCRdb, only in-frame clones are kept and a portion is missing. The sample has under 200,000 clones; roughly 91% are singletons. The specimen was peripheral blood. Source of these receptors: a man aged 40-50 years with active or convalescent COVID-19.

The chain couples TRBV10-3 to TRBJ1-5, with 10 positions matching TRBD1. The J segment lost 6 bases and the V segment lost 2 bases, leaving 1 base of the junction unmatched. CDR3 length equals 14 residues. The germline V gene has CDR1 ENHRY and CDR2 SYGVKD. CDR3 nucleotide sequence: TGTGCCATCAGTGAGGACAGGGGGCGTCAGCCCCAGCATTTT. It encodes CAISEDRGRQPQHF.

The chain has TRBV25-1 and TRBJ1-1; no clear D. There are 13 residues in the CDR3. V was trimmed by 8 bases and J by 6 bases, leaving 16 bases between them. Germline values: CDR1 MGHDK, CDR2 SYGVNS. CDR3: CASGFRGSPEAFF. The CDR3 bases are TGTGCCAGCGGCTTTCGGGGTTCACCTGAAGCTTTCTTT.

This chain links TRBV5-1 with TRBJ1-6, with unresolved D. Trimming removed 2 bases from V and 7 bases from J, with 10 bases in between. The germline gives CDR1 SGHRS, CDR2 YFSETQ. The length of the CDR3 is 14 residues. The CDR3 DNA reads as TGCGCCAGCAGCTTAGTTGAGTGGAATTCACCCCTCCACTTT. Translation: CASSLVEWNSPLHF.

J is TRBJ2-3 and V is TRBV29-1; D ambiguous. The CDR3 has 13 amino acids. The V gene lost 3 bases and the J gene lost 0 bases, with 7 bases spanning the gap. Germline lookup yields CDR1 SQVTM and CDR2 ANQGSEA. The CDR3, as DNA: TGCAGCGTTGATTTCCAGAGCACAGATACGCAGTATTTT. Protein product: CSVDFQSTDTQYF.

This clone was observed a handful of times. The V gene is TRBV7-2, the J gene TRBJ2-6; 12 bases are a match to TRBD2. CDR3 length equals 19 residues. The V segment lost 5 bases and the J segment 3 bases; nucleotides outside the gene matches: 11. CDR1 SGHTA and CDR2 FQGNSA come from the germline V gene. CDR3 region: CASSQELAGGSRGANVLTF. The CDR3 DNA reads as TGTGCCAGCAGCCAAGAACTAGCGGGGGGAAGTCGTGGGGCCAACGTCCTGACTTTC.

The CDR3 nucleotides are TGTGCCAGCAGTTCCCCCGGCGGGCCCAATCAGCCCCAGCATTTT. Translated, it gives CASSSPGGPNQPQHF. The rearrangement uses TRBV28 and TRBJ1-5; D unresolved. Trimming removed 4 bases from V and 3 bases from J, with 13 bases in between. Germline-derived CDR1 and CDR2 are MDHEN and SYDVKM. The CDR3 sequence is 15 residues long.

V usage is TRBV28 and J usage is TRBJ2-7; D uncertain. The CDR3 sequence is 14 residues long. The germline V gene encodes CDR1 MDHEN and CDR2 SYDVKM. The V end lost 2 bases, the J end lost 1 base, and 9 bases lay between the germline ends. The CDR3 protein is CASSLGGQSYEQYF. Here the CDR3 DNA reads TGTGCCAGCAGTTTAGGCGGTCAGTCCTACGAGCAGTACTTC.

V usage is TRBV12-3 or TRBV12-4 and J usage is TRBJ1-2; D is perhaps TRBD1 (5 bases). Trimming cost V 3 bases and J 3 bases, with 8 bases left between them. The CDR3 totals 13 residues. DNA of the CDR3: TGTGCCAGCAGTTTGGAGGGGTACTATGGCTACACCTTC. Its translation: CASSLEGYYGYTF.

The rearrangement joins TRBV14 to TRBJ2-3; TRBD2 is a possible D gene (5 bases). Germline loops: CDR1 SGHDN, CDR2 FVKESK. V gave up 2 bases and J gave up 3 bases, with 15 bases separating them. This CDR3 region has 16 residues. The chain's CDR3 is CASSQPGGLLTDTQYF. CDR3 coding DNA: TGTGCCAGCAGCCAACCGGGCGGGTTGTTGACAGATACGCAGTATTTT.

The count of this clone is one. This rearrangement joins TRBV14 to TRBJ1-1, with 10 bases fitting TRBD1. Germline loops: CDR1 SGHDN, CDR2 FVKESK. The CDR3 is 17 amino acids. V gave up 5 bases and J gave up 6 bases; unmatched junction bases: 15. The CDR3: CASSSRILTGGASEAFF. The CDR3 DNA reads TGTGCCAGCAGCTCCCGAATACTGACAGGGGGCGCGTCTGAAGCTTTCTTT.

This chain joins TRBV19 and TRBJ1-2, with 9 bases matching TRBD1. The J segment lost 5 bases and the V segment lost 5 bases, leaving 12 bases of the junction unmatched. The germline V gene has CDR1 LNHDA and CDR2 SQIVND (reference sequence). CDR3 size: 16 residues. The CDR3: CASSSSLGTGSYGYTF. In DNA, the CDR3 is TGTGCCAGTAGTTCCTCGCTAGGGACAGGGTCTTATGGCTACACCTTC.

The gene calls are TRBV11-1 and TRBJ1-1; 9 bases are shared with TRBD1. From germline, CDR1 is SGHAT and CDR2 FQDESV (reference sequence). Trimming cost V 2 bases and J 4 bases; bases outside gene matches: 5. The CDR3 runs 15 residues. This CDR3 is CASSLRDRGFTEAFF. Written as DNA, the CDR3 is TGTGCCAGCAGCTTACGAGACAGGGGGTTCACTGAAGCTTTCTTT.

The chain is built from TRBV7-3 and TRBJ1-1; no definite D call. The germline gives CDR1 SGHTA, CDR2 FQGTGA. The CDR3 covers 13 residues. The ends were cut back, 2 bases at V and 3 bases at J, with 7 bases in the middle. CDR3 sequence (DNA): TGTGCCAGCAGCTTACAGCGTGACACTGAAGCTTTCTTT. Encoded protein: CASSLQRDTEAFF.

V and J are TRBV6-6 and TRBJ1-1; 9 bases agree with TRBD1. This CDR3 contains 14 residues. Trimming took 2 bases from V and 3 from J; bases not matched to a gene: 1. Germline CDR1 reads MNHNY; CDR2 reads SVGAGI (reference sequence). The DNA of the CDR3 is TGTGCCAGCAGTTACGACAGGGGGTACACTGAAGCTTTCTTT. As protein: CASSYDRGYTEAFF.

CDR3: CASSPTTGGLPLHF. As DNA, the CDR3 is TGTGCCAGCAGCCCAACCACAGGGGGCCTCCCCCTCCACTTT. The chain is built from TRBV3-1 (or the pseudogene TRBV3-2) and TRBJ1-6, with 9 nucleotides matching TRBD1. This CDR3 has 14 amino acids. Germline V gene data show CDR1 as LGHDT and CDR2 as YNNKEL (reference sequence). The J segment lost 13 bases and the V segment lost 4 bases, leaving 8 bases of the junction unmatched.

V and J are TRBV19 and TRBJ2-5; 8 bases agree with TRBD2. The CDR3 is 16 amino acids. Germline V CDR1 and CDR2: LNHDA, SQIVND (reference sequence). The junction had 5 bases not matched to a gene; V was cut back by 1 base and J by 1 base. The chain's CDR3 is CASSIVNSGIQETQYF. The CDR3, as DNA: TGTGCCAGTAGTATAGTGAATAGCGGGATCCAAGAGACCCAGTACTTC.

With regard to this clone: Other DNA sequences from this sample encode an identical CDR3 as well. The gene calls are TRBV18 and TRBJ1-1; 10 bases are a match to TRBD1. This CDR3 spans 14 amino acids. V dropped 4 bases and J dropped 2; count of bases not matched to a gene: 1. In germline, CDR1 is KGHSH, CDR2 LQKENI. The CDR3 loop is CASSRDRGNTEAFF. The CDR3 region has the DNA TGTGCCAGCTCACGGGACAGGGGCAACACTGAAGCTTTCTTT.

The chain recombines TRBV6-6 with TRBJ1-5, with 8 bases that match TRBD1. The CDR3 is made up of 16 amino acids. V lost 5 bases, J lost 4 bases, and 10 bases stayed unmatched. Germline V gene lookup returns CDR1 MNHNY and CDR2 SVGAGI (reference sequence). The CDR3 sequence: CASSRDGTGTNQPQHF. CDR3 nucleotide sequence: TGTGCCAGCAGTCGAGATGGGACAGGTACTAATCAGCCCCAGCATTTT.

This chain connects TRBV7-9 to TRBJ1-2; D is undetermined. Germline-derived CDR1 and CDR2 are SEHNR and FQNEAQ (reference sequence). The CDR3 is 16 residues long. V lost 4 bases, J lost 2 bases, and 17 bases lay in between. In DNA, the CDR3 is TGTGCCAGCAGCTCCGCCATGCCGGCGGGGAACTATGGCTACACCTTC. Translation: CASSSAMPAGNYGYTF.

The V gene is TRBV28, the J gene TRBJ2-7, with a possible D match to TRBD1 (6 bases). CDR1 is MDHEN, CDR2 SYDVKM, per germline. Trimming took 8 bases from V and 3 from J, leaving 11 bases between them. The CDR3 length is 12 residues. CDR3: CASEDRRYEQYF. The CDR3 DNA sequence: TGTGCCAGCGAGGACAGACGCTACGAGCAGTACTTC.

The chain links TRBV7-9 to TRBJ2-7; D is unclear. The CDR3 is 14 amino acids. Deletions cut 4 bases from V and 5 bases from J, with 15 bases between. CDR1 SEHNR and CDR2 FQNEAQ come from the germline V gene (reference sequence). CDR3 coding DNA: TGTGCCAGCAGCTCCTCTAGTTCTAGGAACGAGCAGTACTTC. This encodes CASSSSSSRNEQYF.

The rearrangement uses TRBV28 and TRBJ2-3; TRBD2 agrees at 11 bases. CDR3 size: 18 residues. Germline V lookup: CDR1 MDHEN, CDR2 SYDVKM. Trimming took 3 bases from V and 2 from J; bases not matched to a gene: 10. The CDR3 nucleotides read TGTGCCAGCAGTTTTCGGCCGAGTAGCGGGAGGGACACAGATACGCAGTATTTT. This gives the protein CASSFRPSSGRDTDTQYF.

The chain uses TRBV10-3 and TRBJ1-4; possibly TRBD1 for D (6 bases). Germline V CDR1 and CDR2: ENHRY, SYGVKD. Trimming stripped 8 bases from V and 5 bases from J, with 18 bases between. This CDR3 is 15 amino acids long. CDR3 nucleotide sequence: TGTGCCATCTCGCCAGGGGTCGGCCTCAATGAAAAACTGTTTTTT. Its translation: CAISPGVGLNEKLFF.

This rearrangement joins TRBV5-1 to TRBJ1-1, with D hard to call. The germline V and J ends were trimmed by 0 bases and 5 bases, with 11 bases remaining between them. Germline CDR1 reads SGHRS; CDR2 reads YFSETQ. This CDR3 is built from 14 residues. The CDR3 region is CASSLAGSGTEAFF. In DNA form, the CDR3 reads TGCGCCAGCAGCTTGGCCGGAAGCGGGACTGAAGCTTTCTTT. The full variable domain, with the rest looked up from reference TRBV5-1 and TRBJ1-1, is KAGVTQTPRYLIKTRGQQVTLSCSPISGHRSVSWYQQTPGQGLQFLFEYFSETQRNKGNFPGRFSGRQFSNSRSEMNVSTLELGDSALYLCASSLAGSGTEAFFGQGTRLTVV.

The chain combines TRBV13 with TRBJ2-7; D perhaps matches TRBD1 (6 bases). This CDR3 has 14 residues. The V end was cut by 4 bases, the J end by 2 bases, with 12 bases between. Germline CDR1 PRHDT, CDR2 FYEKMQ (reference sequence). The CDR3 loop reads CASSSYRDTYEQYF. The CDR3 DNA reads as TGTGCCAGCAGCTCTTACAGGGATACCTACGAGCAGTACTTC.

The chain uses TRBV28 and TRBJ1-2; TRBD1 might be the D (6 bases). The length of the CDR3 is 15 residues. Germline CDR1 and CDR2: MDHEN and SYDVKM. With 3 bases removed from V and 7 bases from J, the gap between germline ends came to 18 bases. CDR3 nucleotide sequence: TGTGCCAGCAGTTTCCGGGGGGCTAAAACTGGTGGCTACACCTTC. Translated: CASSFRGAKTGGYTF.